What follows is one TCR beta chain and its context. The CDR3 sequence is 14 residues long. The V and J ends lost 2 bases and 4 bases respectively, with 9 bases between them. The V gene's germline CDR1 is SEHNR and CDR2 FQNEAQ (reference sequence). These data come from a study of control samples from healthy donors and cancer patients. Profiled with immunoSEQ multiplex PCR; TCRdb holds only in-frame clones, not every one. The data contain some 150,000 clones, about 90% of them singletons. The sequence was collected from a man between 18 and 29 years old in good health. The chain has TRBV7-9 and TRBJ1-3, with D possibly TRBD1 on 6 matching bases. The sample taken for sequencing was blood. CDR3 amino acids: CASSLSGEGNTIYF. The CDR3 nucleotides are TGTGCCAGCAGCTTATCAGGGGAAGGAAACACCATATATTTT.